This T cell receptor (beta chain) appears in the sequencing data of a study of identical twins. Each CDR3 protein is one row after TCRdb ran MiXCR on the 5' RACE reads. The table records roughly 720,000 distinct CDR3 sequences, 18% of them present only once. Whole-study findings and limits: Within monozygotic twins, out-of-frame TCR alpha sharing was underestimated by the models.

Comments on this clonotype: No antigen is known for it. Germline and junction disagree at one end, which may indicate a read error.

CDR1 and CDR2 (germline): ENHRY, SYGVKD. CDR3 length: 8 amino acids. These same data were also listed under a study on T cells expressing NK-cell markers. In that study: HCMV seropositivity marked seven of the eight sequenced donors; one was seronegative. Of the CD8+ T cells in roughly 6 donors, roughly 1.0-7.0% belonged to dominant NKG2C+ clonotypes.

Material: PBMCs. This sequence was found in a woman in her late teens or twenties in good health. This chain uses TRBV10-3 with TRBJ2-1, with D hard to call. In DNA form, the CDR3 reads TGTGCCCCTCTCCGGGCCCCCTTC. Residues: CAPLRAPF.